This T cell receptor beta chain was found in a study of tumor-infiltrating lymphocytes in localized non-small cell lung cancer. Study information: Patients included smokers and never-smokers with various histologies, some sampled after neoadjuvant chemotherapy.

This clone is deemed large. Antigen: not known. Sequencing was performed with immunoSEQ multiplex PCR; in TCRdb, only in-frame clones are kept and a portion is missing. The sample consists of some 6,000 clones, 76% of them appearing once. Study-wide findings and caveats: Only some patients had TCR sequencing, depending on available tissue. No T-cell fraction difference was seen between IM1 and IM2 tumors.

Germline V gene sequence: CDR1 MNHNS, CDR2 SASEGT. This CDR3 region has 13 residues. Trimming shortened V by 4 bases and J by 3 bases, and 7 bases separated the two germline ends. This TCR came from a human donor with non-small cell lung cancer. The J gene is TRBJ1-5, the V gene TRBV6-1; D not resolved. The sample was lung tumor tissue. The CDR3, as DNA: TGTGCCAGCAGTGTGGTGACCAATCAGCCCCAGCATTTT. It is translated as CASSVVTNQPQHF.